This T cell receptor beta chain stems from a study of blood T cell repertoires in COVID-19. This clone was seen a single time. Germline CDR1 reads MNHEY; CDR2 reads SVGEGT. The CDR3 contains 13 residues. V shed 5 bases, J shed 0 bases, and the junction held 1 base outside the gene matches. Sequencing was performed with immunoSEQ multiplex PCR; in TCRdb, only in-frame clones are kept and a portion is missing. The sample includes 430,000 or so clones, 88% seen only once; the top ten take 1.5% to 2%. The source of this sequence is a woman between 40 and 50 years old who had recovered from COVID-19. Material for sequencing was PBMCs or T cells enriched from blood (not recorded which). The chain carries TRBV6-2 or TRBV6-3 and TRBJ2-7; TRBD1 matches at 7 bases. Here the CDR3 DNA reads TGTGCCAGCAGTGACAGGGTCTCCTACGAGCAGTACTTC. Amino acids: CASSDRVSYEQYF.